The rows below give T cell receptor beta chains drawn from one sample of a study of blood T cell repertoires in COVID-19. TCRdb keeps only in-frame clones here, not all; method: immunoSEQ multiplex PCR. The repertoire holds about 160,000 clones, with more than 60% as singletons. The sequenced sample was peripheral blood. The receptors come from a man between 70 and 80 years old with acute or convalescent COVID-19. Both conserved end residues are part of each CDR3. Clone sizes are given selectively: once, few, many, or a class where the clone is expanded.

V,size,CDR3
TRBV9,.,CASSVTGLAGTNEQFF
TRBV9,.,CASSVAGLAGYEQYF
TRBV28,.,CASRHGGLAGANNEQFF
TRBV6-5,few,CASPYRDYGNEQFF
TRBV7-3,.,CASSLLAYSDTQYF
TRBV7-6,.,CASSLEASGSASTDTQYF
TRBV5-1,.,CASSLKDISSGNTIYF
TRBV10-2,.,CASSEFSGRGEQYF
TRBV3-1/TRBV3-2,.,CASSRPGFGQETQYF
TRBV6-5,.,CASSLGQTEAFF
TRBV7-8,once,CASHVAGVGEQYF
TRBV7-6,many,CASSLGDNGPYEQYF
TRBV6-5,.,CASSYFDRGDGYTF
TRBV5-1,.,CASSLGLRGVSGANVLTF
TRBV5-1,few,CASSDRDRSFTDTQYF
TRBV9,.,CASSGLGGAVRGYTF
TRBV5-4,.,CASSPGTALTYEQYF
TRBV5-1,.,CASSLQGDSNYGYTF
TRBV7-2,.,CASSNRSVSNQPQHF
TRBV27,.,CASSIHGTGAYEQYF
TRBV5-5,.,CASSLRDDRGYGYTF
TRBV24-1,many,CATSDRPTGPGGLHEQFF
TRBV19,.,CASSMFAGTNTEAFF
TRBV13,few,CASSLSRRYEQYF
TRBV5-4,.,CASSRQGPQGGYTF
TRBV7-2,.,CASSASGNTGELFF
TRBV5-6,once,CASSLSGRGGQPQHF
TRBV19,.,CASSDHRGEQYF
TRBV9,.,CASSTHAPTLGQGSDEQYF
TRBV4-3,.,CASSHHRQTNTGELFF
TRBV5-6,.,CATRLRGSLETQYF
TRBV7-8,.,CASSLQGEVETQYF
TRBV5-5,.,CATGLAGGNTQYF
TRBV18,.,CASSPPGLAGLPWETQYF
TRBV19,few,CASSIVGQGNNQPQHF
TRBV10-3,.,CAIGQGKAEQYF
TRBV6-5,.,CASSSYSTGSYEQYF
TRBV5-1,.,CASSSPGQMNTEAFF
TRBV11-3,.,CASSLAGGQETQYF
TRBV11-1,.,CASSPRDSEKETQYF
TRBV2,few,CASSDWASGAYEQYF
TRBV7-9,.,CASSLGTIRTDTQYF
TRBV6-5,.,CASSYALAERQETQYF
TRBV5-6,.,CASSSLLRVHGYTF
TRBV6-5,.,CASSLYDSNQPQHF
TRBV19,.,CASSSRDSPLHF
TRBV20-1,.,CSARALETQYF
TRBV5-1,.,CASSLALGGTDTQYF
TRBV10-2,few,CASSEPGEGTEAFF
TRBV4-3,few,CASSQYEGASLTGETQYF
TRBV4-2,.,CASSQEGGANYGYTF
TRBV2,.,CASSEANPGLAGGPKNIQYF
TRBV18,.,CASSPGTANEQYF
TRBV6-2/TRBV6-3,.,CASSYSRGGGRETQYF
TRBV12-5,.,CASLLGQVGTEAFF